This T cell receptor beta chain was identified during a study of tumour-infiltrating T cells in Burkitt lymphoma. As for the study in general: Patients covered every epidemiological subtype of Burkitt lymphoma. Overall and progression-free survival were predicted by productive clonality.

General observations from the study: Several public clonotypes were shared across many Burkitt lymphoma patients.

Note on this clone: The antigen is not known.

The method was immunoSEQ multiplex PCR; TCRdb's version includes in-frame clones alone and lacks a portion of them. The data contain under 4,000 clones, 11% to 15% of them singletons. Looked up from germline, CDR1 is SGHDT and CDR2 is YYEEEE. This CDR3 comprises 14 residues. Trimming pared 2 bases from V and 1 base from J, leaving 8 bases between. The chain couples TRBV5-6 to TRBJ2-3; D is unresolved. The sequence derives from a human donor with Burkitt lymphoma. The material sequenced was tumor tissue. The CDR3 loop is CASSFQRGTDTQYF. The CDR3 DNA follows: TGTGCCAGCAGCTTTCAGCGCGGCACAGATACGCAGTATTTT.